A selection of T cell receptor beta chains follows, all from one sample in a study of shared clonotypes between healthy human individuals. Using immunoSEQ multiplex PCR, the repertoire was profiled, and TCRdb retains in-frame clones only, with some absent. Of under 1,900,000 clones detected, approximately 98.5% appear once; the ten largest clones hold about 0.4%. The source material was naive CD4+ T cells sorted from blood. The receptors come from a man between 25 and 39 years old in good health. Each CDR3 is given without its conserved first and last residue. Clone size is given for some rows only: seen once, a few or many times, or a class if the clone is expanded.

V gene	clone size	J gene	CDR3 protein
TRBV7-8	once	TRBJ2-1	ASSPRPRQGSYNEQF
TRBV2	-	TRBJ1-5	ASSQGGVQPQH
TRBV11-2	-	TRBJ2-7	ASTRTESSYEQY
TRBV7-2	-	TRBJ1-4	ASSPRDIKKLF
TRBV7-9	-	TRBJ1-1	ASGTTGGGNTEAF
TRBV10-1	-	TRBJ2-7	ASSEYRGGRYEQY
TRBV5-6	once	TRBJ2-7	ASSLTGFEQY
TRBV28	-	TRBJ2-1	ASSSLVVLAGNNEQF
TRBV7-6	-	TRBJ2-3	ASSSYSGVSTDTQY
TRBV4-1	-	TRBJ2-7	ASSQATGGWYEQY
TRBV5-1	-	TRBJ2-1	ASSLDRGKDEQF
TRBV9	once	TRBJ2-7	ASSVGSGSSYEQY
TRBV11-3	once	TRBJ2-5	ASSLSWGGAQGETQY
TRBV11-3	-	TRBJ2-1	ASSLGPVNEQF
TRBV28	-	TRBJ1-2	ASSLLGQPYGYT
TRBV29-1	-	TRBJ2-7	SVELGTSADSYEQY
TRBV5-1	-	TRBJ2-1	ASSPEPIRDEQF
TRBV2	-	TRBJ1-1	ASRMGGGKNTEAF
TRBV5-8	-	TRBJ1-5	ASSQGNVFVQPQH
TRBV18	-	TRBJ1-1	ASSPPIRVEGVEAF
TRBV6-1	-	TRBJ2-1	ASRIVGGEQF
TRBV7-2	once	TRBJ2-7	ASSLVQYRGTPEQY
TRBV5-4	-	TRBJ2-3	ASSTGLAGFTDTQY
TRBV7-6	-	TRBJ1-4	ASSFLGQGLEKLF
TRBV7-7	-	TRBJ2-2	ASSLSRETGELF
TRBV6-5	-	TRBJ2-1	ASSRTSYYNEQF
TRBV19	-	TRBJ2-5	ASSMLPGQGDQETQY
TRBV7-9	-	TRBJ2-1	ASLDDPYNEQF